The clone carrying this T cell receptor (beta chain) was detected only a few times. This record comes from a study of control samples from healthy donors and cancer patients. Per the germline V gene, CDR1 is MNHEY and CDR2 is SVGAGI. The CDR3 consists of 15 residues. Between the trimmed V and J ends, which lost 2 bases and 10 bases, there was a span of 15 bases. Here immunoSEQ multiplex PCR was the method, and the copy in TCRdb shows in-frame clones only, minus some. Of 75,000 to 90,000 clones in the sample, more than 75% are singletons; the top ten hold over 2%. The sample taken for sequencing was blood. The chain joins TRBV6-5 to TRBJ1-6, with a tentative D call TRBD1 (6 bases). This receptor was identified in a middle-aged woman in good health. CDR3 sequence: CASSYDRPPRSPLHF. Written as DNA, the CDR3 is TGTGCCAGCAGTTACGACAGGCCTCCGAGGTCACCCCTCCACTTT.